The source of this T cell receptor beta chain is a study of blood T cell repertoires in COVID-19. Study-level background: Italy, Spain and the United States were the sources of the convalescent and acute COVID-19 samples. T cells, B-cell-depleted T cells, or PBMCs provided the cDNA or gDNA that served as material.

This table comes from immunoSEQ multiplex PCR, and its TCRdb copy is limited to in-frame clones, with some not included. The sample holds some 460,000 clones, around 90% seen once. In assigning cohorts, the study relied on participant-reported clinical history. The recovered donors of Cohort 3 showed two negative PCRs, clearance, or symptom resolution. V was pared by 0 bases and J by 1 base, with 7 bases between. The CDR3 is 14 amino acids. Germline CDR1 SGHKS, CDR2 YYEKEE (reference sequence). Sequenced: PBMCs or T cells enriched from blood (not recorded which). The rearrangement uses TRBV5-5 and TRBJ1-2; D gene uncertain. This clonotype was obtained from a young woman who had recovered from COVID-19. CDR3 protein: CASSLAPLNYGYTF. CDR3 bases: TGTGCCAGCAGCTTGGCCCCCCTTAACTATGGCTACACCTTC.